This T cell receptor (beta chain) was profiled in a study of beta chain features in type 1 diabetes. Overall study findings and caveats: PCR might favor shorter templates, but any such skew would affect patients and controls equally.

Regarding this clone: What it binds is unknown. Additional DNA sequences in this sample encode the identical CDR3.

Trimming at V came to 6 bases and at J to 0 bases, leaving 5 bases not matched to a gene. Looked up from germline, CDR1 is SGHTA and CDR2 is FQGNSA. This CDR3 is built from 14 residues. Isolated RNA was reverse transcribed in full, so expressed TCRB transcripts were sequenced. The protocol was immunoSEQ multiplex PCR, while the TCRdb copy is restricted to in-frame clones and leaves out a portion. The table records around 500,000 clones, approximately 28% of them present only once. This rearrangement joins TRBV7-2 to TRBJ2-7, with 7 bases fitting TRBD2. The sequence derives from a man aged 18 to 30 in good health. The sequenced material came from naive CD4+ T cells from blood. In nucleotides, the CDR3 is TGTGCCAGCAGTCTAGCGGAAAGCTCCTACGAGCAGTACTTC. Translated, it gives CASSLAESSYEQYF.